This T cell receptor beta chain appears in the sequencing data of a study of T cell repertoires in cytomegalovirus infection. Study-level information: It was the public TCR beta signatures that indicated both CMV infection and matching HLA type. Study-wide points: HLA-C-restricted CMV clonotypes gave the most frequent clonotype in two of eight donors. Using cumulative public TCR beta family frequency, the authors identified those who carried CMV together with the relevant HLA.

This clonotype has at least ten counts. Its antigen is unidentified. The CDR3 runs to 16 residues. The germline V and J ends were trimmed by 2 bases and 0 bases, with 11 bases remaining between them. Germline CDR1 SGHTA, CDR2 FQGNSA. From the reads, TCRdb called clonotypes with MiXCR, one entry per CDR3 protein. The profile shows hundreds of thousands of distinct CDR3 sequences, around 31% of them singletons. The chain employs TRBV7-2 and TRBJ2-1; tentatively, D is TRBD2 (5 bases). The material sequenced was cultured PBMCs, taken from culture after CMV antigen stimulation. The source is a human donor in good health (CMV status not recorded). Some clones in this sample may be carry-over from other donors' samples. CDR3 coding DNA: TGTGCCAGCAGCTTAACGTGGAGGAGCTCCTACAATGAGCAGTTCTTC. This gives the protein CASSLTWRSSYNEQFF.